This TCR beta chain was sequenced for a study of blood T cell repertoires in COVID-19. Study summary: Some COVID-19 samples were acute and others convalescent; all came from the United States, Italy and Spain. In each case, the material was cDNA or gDNA derived from T cells, B-cell-depleted T cells, or PBMCs.

This clone was counted between two and nine times. The CDR3 is made up of 15 amino acids. Germline V gives CDR1 ENHRY, CDR2 SYGVKD. Germline trimming cut 2 bases from V and 4 bases from J; bases unmatched to any gene: 5. Followed longitudinally, the Seattle patients had been enrolled during active infection. Authors' processing steps: Using reference gene primer amplification, nucleated cell counts were estimated. Assay: immunoSEQ multiplex PCR; the TCRdb copy retains only in-frame clones and omits some. The DNA was the basis for D and trimming; V, J and clone size are from that table. The sample lists tens of thousands of clones; approximately 79% were seen once.

This chain uses TRBV10-3 with TRBJ1-2, with 9 bases lining up with TRBD1. This receptor was obtained from a man in his 70s with COVID-19, enrolled during active disease. Sample: peripheral blood. CDR3 region: CAISEGTGMTYGYTF. Here the CDR3 DNA reads TGTGCCATCAGTGAGGGGACAGGGATGACCTATGGCTACACCTTC.